The clone carrying this T cell receptor (beta chain) has a handful of counts. The CDR3 sequence is 15 residues long. Germline V CDR1 and CDR2: SGHTA, FQGNSA. With V trimmed by 7 bases and J by 5 bases, 12 bases remained unmatched. MiXCR was run by TCRdb on the 5' RACE reads, yielding one entry per CDR3 protein. In the table there are under 35,000 distinct CDR3 sequences, 26% of which are singletons. The genes are TRBV7-2 and TRBJ2-5, with 8 bases fitting TRBD2. This TCR derives from a female donor with breast cancer. The sequencing input was naive CD4+ T cells sorted from a lymph node. Documented subset: naive CD4+ T cells, CD4+CD45RA+CD25-. The CDR3 loop reads CASTLHIAGRETQYF. The CDR3 DNA is TGTGCCAGCACCCTACACATAGCGGGACGGGAGACCCAGTACTTC. Based on the CDR3 plus reference TRBV7-2 and TRBJ2-5, the full variable domain is GAGVSQSPSNKVTEKGKDVELRCDPISGHTALYWYRQSLGQGLEFLIYFQGNSAPDKSGLPSDRFSAERTGGSVSTLTIQRTQQEDSAVYLCASTLHIAGRETQYFGPGTRLLVL.